The rows below give T cell receptor beta chains drawn from one sample of a study of Ad26.COV2.S vaccination and SARS-CoV-2 variants. Produced via immunoSEQ multiplex PCR; TCRdb's table is partial and in-frame only. The repertoire holds about half a million clones, with roughly 87% as singletons. Sequencing used peripheral blood, obtained in a trial of Ad26.COV2.S vaccine versus placebo. The receptors derive from a person between 18 and 65 years old who received the Ad26.COV2.S COVID-19 vaccine or a placebo. Both conserved end residues are part of each CDR3. D genes are given only for firm matches. A row's size may be missing; if present it is once, few, many or a size class.

V gene: TRBV6-6; D gene: NA; J gene: TRBJ1-6; clone size: NA; CDR3 protein: CASSRQESNSPLHF; CDR3 DNA: TGTGCCAGCAGTCGACAGGAGAGTAATTCACCCCTCCACTTT
V gene: TRBV7-3; D gene: NA; J gene: TRBJ2-5; clone size: NA; CDR3 protein: CASSLERGETQYF; CDR3 DNA: TGTGCCAGCAGCTTAGAAAGGGGCGAGACCCAGTACTTC
V gene: TRBV11-2; D gene: TRBD1; J gene: TRBJ2-1; clone size: once; CDR3 protein: CASSSFRGQETYNEQFF; CDR3 DNA: TGTGCCAGCAGCTCCTTCAGGGGACAGGAAACCTACAATGAGCAGTTCTTC
V gene: TRBV4-2; D gene: NA; J gene: TRBJ2-1; clone size: NA; CDR3 protein: CASKKGPSGDNEQFF; CDR3 DNA: TGTGCCAGCAAGAAAGGACCCTCCGGGGACAATGAGCAGTTCTTC
V gene: TRBV14; D gene: NA; J gene: TRBJ2-7; clone size: few; CDR3 protein: CASSQGWGYSSYEQYF; CDR3 DNA: TGTGCCAGCAGCCAGGGATGGGGTTACAGCTCCTACGAGCAGTACTTC
V gene: TRBV2; D gene: NA; J gene: TRBJ1-1; clone size: NA; CDR3 protein: CASSESPNTEAFF; CDR3 DNA: TGTGCCAGCAGTGAATCGCCTAACACTGAAGCTTTCTTT
V gene: TRBV6-5; D gene: NA; J gene: TRBJ2-3; clone size: NA; CDR3 protein: CASSLLGVSTDTQYF; CDR3 DNA: TGTGCCAGCAGTTTGTTAGGGGTTAGCACAGATACGCAGTATTTT
V gene: TRBV9; D gene: NA; J gene: TRBJ2-5; clone size: NA; CDR3 protein: CASSDTLKETQYF; CDR3 DNA: TGTGCCAGCAGCGACACCCTAAAAGAGACCCAGTACTTC
V gene: TRBV5-1; D gene: TRBD1; J gene: TRBJ2-5; clone size: NA; CDR3 protein: CASSVDRVETQYF; CDR3 DNA: TGCGCCAGCAGCGTTGACAGGGTAGAGACCCAGTACTTC
V gene: TRBV27; D gene: NA; J gene: TRBJ2-1; clone size: NA; CDR3 protein: CASSPRTALSYNEQFF; CDR3 DNA: TGTGCCAGCAGTCCCCGGACAGCTCTCTCCTACAATGAGCAGTTCTTC
V gene: TRBV7-3; D gene: TRBD2; J gene: TRBJ2-1; clone size: once; CDR3 protein: CASSSTHRGGEQFF; CDR3 DNA: TGTGCCAGCAGCTCTACCCACCGCGGGGGTGAGCAGTTCTTC
V gene: TRBV11-2; D gene: NA; J gene: TRBJ1-2; clone size: NA; CDR3 protein: CASSLAVAEGYTF; CDR3 DNA: TGTGCCAGCAGCTTAGCTGTGGCGGAGGGCTACACCTTC
V gene: TRBV30; D gene: NA; J gene: TRBJ1-6; clone size: NA; CDR3 protein: CAWSGPEAQIHF; CDR3 DNA: TGTGCCTGGAGTGGGCCGGAAGCCCAAATCCACTTT
V gene: TRBV10-1; D gene: NA; J gene: TRBJ1-3; clone size: NA; CDR3 protein: CASSPGRSGNTIYF; CDR3 DNA: TGCGCCAGCAGTCCGGGCCGCTCTGGAAACACCATATATTTT
V gene: TRBV12-3/TRBV12-4; D gene: NA; J gene: TRBJ1-1; clone size: NA; CDR3 protein: CASSSQGAPGF; CDR3 DNA: TGTGCCAGCAGTTCACAGGGTGCCCCGGGATTT
V gene: TRBV5-1; D gene: NA; J gene: TRBJ1-1; clone size: NA; CDR3 protein: CASSHGGAGSEAFF; CDR3 DNA: TGCGCCAGCAGCCATGGGGGGGCCGGATCTGAAGCTTTCTTT
V gene: TRBV2; D gene: NA; J gene: TRBJ1-2; clone size: NA; CDR3 protein: CASSGSDGYTF; CDR3 DNA: TGTGCCAGCAGTGGATCAGATGGCTACACCTTC
V gene: TRBV10-1; D gene: NA; J gene: TRBJ1-1; clone size: once; CDR3 protein: CASSPEGNTEAFF; CDR3 DNA: TGCGCCAGCAGCCCGGAAGGAAACACTGAAGCTTTCTTT
V gene: TRBV20-1; D gene: NA; J gene: TRBJ1-5; clone size: few; CDR3 protein: CSATGDQPQHF; CDR3 DNA: TGCAGTGCTACAGGAGATCAGCCCCAGCATTTT
V gene: TRBV18; D gene: NA; J gene: TRBJ1-1; clone size: NA; CDR3 protein: CASSLGTEAFF; CDR3 DNA: TGTGCCAGCTCATTGGGGACTGAAGCTTTCTTT
V gene: TRBV11-2; D gene: NA; J gene: TRBJ1-1; clone size: once; CDR3 protein: CASSLPTNTEAFF; CDR3 DNA: TGTGCCAGCAGCTTACCTACGAACACTGAAGCTTTCTTT
V gene: TRBV7-9; D gene: NA; J gene: TRBJ1-4; clone size: NA; CDR3 protein: CASSLSVSGEKLFF; CDR3 DNA: TGTGCCAGCAGCTTATCGGTGTCGGGCGAAAAACTGTTTTTT
V gene: TRBV24-1; D gene: TRBD1; J gene: TRBJ1-2; clone size: few; CDR3 protein: CATSDLRAGGGYGYTF; CDR3 DNA: TGTGCCACCAGTGATTTACGGGCAGGGGGCGGCTATGGCTACACCTTC
V gene: TRBV4-3; D gene: TRBD1; J gene: TRBJ1-2; clone size: few; CDR3 protein: CASSQRPQGTGNYGYTF; CDR3 DNA: TGCGCCAGCAGCCAAAGACCCCAGGGGACAGGAAACTATGGCTACACCTTC
V gene: TRBV25-1; D gene: TRBD2; J gene: TRBJ2-3; clone size: NA; CDR3 protein: CASSVVAGDTQYF; CDR3 DNA: TGTGCCAGCAGTGTGGTAGCGGGAGATACGCAGTATTTT
V gene: TRBV6-5; D gene: NA; J gene: TRBJ1-1; clone size: NA; CDR3 protein: CASSPPGAHTEAFF; CDR3 DNA: TGTGCCAGCAGCCCCCCGGGGGCGCACACTGAAGCTTTCTTT
V gene: TRBV30; D gene: NA; J gene: TRBJ2-5; clone size: NA; CDR3 protein: CAWRGMSFEETQYF; CDR3 DNA: TGTGCCTGGAGGGGAATGAGTTTTGAAGAGACCCAGTACTTC
V gene: TRBV30; D gene: TRBD1; J gene: TRBJ1-1; clone size: NA; CDR3 protein: CACRRGLNTEAFF; CDR3 DNA: TGTGCCTGTCGCAGGGGGCTTAACACTGAAGCTTTCTTT
V gene: TRBV2; D gene: TRBD2; J gene: TRBJ2-5; clone size: once; CDR3 protein: CASSDRAGLVRETQYF; CDR3 DNA: TGTGCCAGCAGTGATCGAGCGGGGTTGGTTAGGGAGACCCAGTACTTC
V gene: TRBV27; D gene: NA; J gene: TRBJ1-6; clone size: NA; CDR3 protein: CASSPEKGHSYNSPLHF; CDR3 DNA: TGTGCCAGCAGCCCTGAGAAGGGGCACTCCTATAATTCACCCCTCCACTTT
V gene: TRBV7-2; D gene: TRBD2; J gene: TRBJ2-7; clone size: NA; CDR3 protein: CASSRTGTSSYEQYF; CDR3 DNA: TGTGCCAGCAGCCGGACCGGGACTAGCTCCTACGAGCAGTACTTC
V gene: TRBV7-2; D gene: NA; J gene: TRBJ2-3; clone size: NA; CDR3 protein: CASSLTTGGHTDTQYF; CDR3 DNA: TGTGCCAGCAGCTTAACGACGGGGGGACACACAGATACGCAGTATTTT
V gene: TRBV7-8; D gene: TRBD1; J gene: TRBJ1-1; clone size: NA; CDR3 protein: CASTRDRGRRTEAFF; CDR3 DNA: TGTGCCAGCACCCGGGACAGGGGGCGTCGGACTGAAGCTTTCTTT
V gene: TRBV7-9; D gene: NA; J gene: TRBJ2-4; clone size: NA; CDR3 protein: CASSLLGQPGDIQYF; CDR3 DNA: TGTGCCAGCAGCTTATTAGGACAACCGGGGGACATTCAGTACTTC
V gene: TRBV5-4; D gene: NA; J gene: TRBJ1-1; clone size: NA; CDR3 protein: CASSLDAGKTEAFF; CDR3 DNA: TGTGCCAGCAGCTTGGACGCCGGGAAAACTGAAGCTTTCTTT
V gene: TRBV20-1; D gene: TRBD2; J gene: TRBJ2-5; clone size: NA; CDR3 protein: CSASLAGVETQYF; CDR3 DNA: TGCAGTGCTAGTCTAGCGGGAGTGGAGACCCAGTACTTC
V gene: TRBV7-9; D gene: NA; J gene: TRBJ1-1; clone size: NA; CDR3 protein: CASSGPQWVFEAFF; CDR3 DNA: TGTGCCAGCAGCGGGCCGCAGTGGGTTTTTGAAGCTTTCTTT
V gene: TRBV7-2; D gene: TRBD1; J gene: TRBJ1-1; clone size: NA; CDR3 protein: CASSPDRGGITEAFF; CDR3 DNA: TGTGCCAGCAGCCCGGACAGGGGTGGGATCACTGAAGCTTTCTTT
V gene: TRBV4-3; D gene: TRBD1; J gene: TRBJ2-7; clone size: NA; CDR3 protein: CASSQEEVGTGRSEQYF; CDR3 DNA: TGCGCCAGCAGCCAAGAAGAGGTCGGGACAGGGCGTAGTGAGCAGTACTTC
V gene: TRBV19; D gene: NA; J gene: TRBJ1-2; clone size: once; CDR3 protein: CASSPTSNYGYTF; CDR3 DNA: TGTGCCAGTAGTCCGACATCTAACTATGGCTACACCTTC
V gene: TRBV19; D gene: TRBD1; J gene: TRBJ2-7; clone size: NA; CDR3 protein: CASSGRDRGRYEQYF; CDR3 DNA: TGTGCCAGTAGTGGCCGGGACAGGGGGCGCTACGAGCAGTACTTC
V gene: TRBV10-3; D gene: TRBD2; J gene: TRBJ2-1; clone size: few; CDR3 protein: CAISDTPGLAGYNEQFF; CDR3 DNA: TGTGCCATCAGTGATACTCCCGGACTAGCGGGGTACAATGAGCAGTTCTTC
V gene: TRBV28; D gene: NA; J gene: TRBJ1-2; clone size: NA; CDR3 protein: CASSGPGFGYTF; CDR3 DNA: TGTGCCAGCAGTGGGCCCGGGTTTGGCTACACCTTC
V gene: TRBV6-6; D gene: NA; J gene: TRBJ1-4; clone size: NA; CDR3 protein: CASSRSATNEKLFF; CDR3 DNA: TGTGCCAGCAGTCGGAGCGCAACTAATGAAAAACTGTTTTTT
V gene: TRBV9; D gene: NA; J gene: TRBJ1-1; clone size: NA; CDR3 protein: CASSPAGRGLTEAFF; CDR3 DNA: TGTGCCAGCAGCCCCGCGGGTCGGGGTTTAACTGAAGCTTTCTTT
V gene: TRBV4-2; D gene: NA; J gene: TRBJ2-7; clone size: few; CDR3 protein: CASSQEIREQYF; CDR3 DNA: TGTGCCAGCAGCCAAGAAATACGCGAGCAGTACTTC
V gene: TRBV11-1; D gene: NA; J gene: TRBJ1-1; clone size: NA; CDR3 protein: CASSLQGMVGNTEAFF; CDR3 DNA: TGTGCCAGCAGTCTCCAGGGAATGGTCGGGAACACTGAAGCTTTCTTT
V gene: TRBV11-3; D gene: NA; J gene: TRBJ2-3; clone size: NA; CDR3 protein: CASSPGRQTDTQYF; CDR3 DNA: TGTGCCAGCAGCCCTGGGCGGCAAACAGATACGCAGTATTTT
V gene: TRBV5-6; D gene: NA; J gene: TRBJ1-6; clone size: NA; CDR3 protein: CASSLLSPGAVGSPLHF; CDR3 DNA: TGTGCCAGCAGCTTGTTGTCCCCGGGGGCTGTTGGTTCACCCCTCCACTTT
V gene: TRBV6-1; D gene: NA; J gene: TRBJ1-2; clone size: NA; CDR3 protein: CASSERAGSGNYGYTF; CDR3 DNA: TGTGCCAGCAGTGAAAGGGCAGGGAGCGGTAACTATGGCTACACCTTC
V gene: TRBV11-2; D gene: TRBD1; J gene: TRBJ1-4; clone size: NA; CDR3 protein: CASSPTGWANEKLFF; CDR3 DNA: TGTGCCAGCAGCCCGACAGGGTGGGCTAATGAAAAACTGTTTTTT
V gene: TRBV7-8; D gene: NA; J gene: TRBJ1-2; clone size: NA; CDR3 protein: CASSASEGYTF; CDR3 DNA: TGTGCCAGCAGCGCCAGCGAGGGCTACACCTTC
V gene: TRBV5-1; D gene: TRBD1; J gene: TRBJ2-5; clone size: NA; CDR3 protein: CASSLEQGWETQYF; CDR3 DNA: TGCGCCAGCAGCTTAGAACAGGGGTGGGAGACCCAGTACTTC
V gene: TRBV28; D gene: TRBD2; J gene: TRBJ2-1; clone size: NA; CDR3 protein: CASSFRLADNEQFF; CDR3 DNA: TGTGCCAGCAGTTTCCGACTAGCGGACAATGAGCAGTTCTTC